Following are 2 T cell receptor beta chains from one sample sequenced in a study of T-cell reconstitution after alpha-beta-depleted transplantation in children. Preparation of the TCRbeta library used unique molecular identifiers. TCRdb fed the PCR reads into MiXCR, producing one record per CDR3 protein. The sample has about 260,000 distinct CDR3 sequences, around 10% seen once. The sequencing here drew on peripheral blood, taken 180 days after TCRalphabeta/CD19-depleted stem cell transplant. These receptors originate from a male patient aged 2-10 years who had a stem cell transplant for chronic granulomatous disease, so the T cells may come from the graft donor.

This clonotype was picked up many times. The chain links TRBV6-5 to TRBJ1-2; D might be TRBD1 (5 bases). The CDR3 is made up of 13 amino acids. The germline V gene encodes CDR1 MNHEY and CDR2 SVGAGI. Trimming left V 2 bases short and J 5 bases short, with 9 bases between. As DNA, the CDR3 is TGTGCCAGCAGTTACGGGGGATCGTATGGCTACACCTTC. It is translated as CASSYGGSYGYTF.

The sample holds many counts of this clonotype. The rearrangement links TRBV24-1 to TRBJ2-1; 16 positions match TRBD2. V dropped 4 bases and J dropped 12; count of bases not matched to a gene: 8. Germline-derived CDR1 and CDR2 are KGHDR and SFDVKD. The CDR3 contains 16 residues. The CDR3 protein is CATSDYLGLAGGGQFF. CDR3 bases: TGTGCCACCAGTGACTACTTGGGACTAGCGGGAGGGGGGCAGTTCTTC.